These 24 T cell receptor beta chains came from one sample sequenced in a study of T cell clonality in common variable immunodeficiency. Assay: immunoSEQ multiplex PCR; the TCRdb copy retains only in-frame clones and omits some. This record lists around 45,000 clones, none seen once only, and the top ten clones contain roughly 6%. Sequenced: peripheral blood mononuclear cells. The receptors stem from a person aged 18 to 70 in good health.

The table lists this clone with many counts. The CDR3 goes on 3 residues after the read ends, and that part is filled in from the germline J gene. This chain connects TRBV11-2 to TRBJ1-1, with D possibly being TRBD1 (5 bases). The germline V gene has CDR1 SGHAT and CDR2 FQNNGV. CDR3 length equals 13 residues. With 5 bases removed from V and 3 bases from J, the gap between germline ends came to 10 bases. CDR3 DNA (partial): TGTGCCAGCAGCCCCTGGGGGGACACTGAA. Protein sequence: CASSPWGDTE. The entire CDR3 protein is CASSPWGDTEAFF.

This clone was seen ten or more times. Sequencing ends 3 residues short of the CDR3 end; the germline J gene provides the rest. This rearrangement joins TRBV10-3 to TRBJ2-5; TRBD1 matches 7 bases. The CDR3 extends over 14 amino acids. The V gene's germline CDR1 is ENHRY and CDR2 SYGVKD. With V trimmed by 5 bases and J by 2 bases, 5 bases remained unmatched. The covered CDR3 bases are TGTGCCATCAGTTCCACAGGGGATCAAGAGACC. This codes for CAISSTGDQET. The complete CDR3 reads CAISSTGDQETQYF.

This clone was observed at least ten times. From the germline J gene comes the end of the CDR3, since the read stops 3 residues before it. The chain employs TRBV19 and TRBJ2-1, with 8 bases fitting TRBD2. The CDR3 length is 14 residues. The V gene's germline CDR1 is LNHDA and CDR2 SQIVND (reference sequence). Trimming took 5 bases from V and 4 from J; bases not matched to a gene: 4. CDR3 in amino acids: CASSGGGRYNEQFF. The sequenced CDR3 bases are TGTGCCAGTAGTGGCGGGGGGCGGTACAATGAG.

This clone has ten or more counts. The CDR3 extends 3 residues past the end of the read, so its final part is completed from the germline J gene. The rearrangement uses TRBV28 and TRBJ1-6; 7 bases agree with TRBD1. The germline gives CDR1 MDHEN, CDR2 SYDVKM. V trimming: 5 bases; J trimming: 6 bases; junction bases outside the gene matches: 4. This CDR3 is built from 14 residues. CDR3 loop: CASSPGQLNSPLHF. The DNA read from the CDR3 is TGTGCCAGCAGTCCGGGACAGCTTAATTCACCC.

This clone was seen repeatedly, ten times or more. The sequenced fragment ends 3 residues before the CDR3 boundary, so the rest is inferred from the germline J gene. The V and J genes are TRBV30 and TRBJ2-7, with 7 nucleotides matching TRBD2. Germline-derived CDR1 and CDR2 are GTSNPN and SVGIG (reference sequence). This CDR3 has 14 amino acids. The V segment lost 1 base and the J segment 2 bases; nucleotides outside the gene matches: 5. CDR3 DNA (partial): TGTGCCTGGAGTGAGTCGCGGGGGACCTACGAG. Its protein product is CAWSESRGTYE. The entire CDR3 is CAWSESRGTYEQYF.

This clone has ten or more counts. The read terminates 3 residues before the CDR3 end, so the remaining end is supplied by the germline J gene. The chain couples TRBV30 to TRBJ1-5, with TRBD1 as a possible D gene (5 bases). Germline V gene data show CDR1 as GTSNPN and CDR2 as SVGIG (reference sequence). The CDR3 covers 13 residues. V gave up 4 bases and J gave up 6 bases, with 13 bases separating them. Incomplete CDR3 DNA: TGTGCCTGGACCCTGGGGGGAGGTCAGCCC. It is translated as CAWTLGGGQP. The entire CDR3 is CAWTLGGGQPQHF.

This clone has ten or more counts. The read halts 3 residues ahead of the CDR3 end, with the missing end drawn from the germline J gene. The gene calls are TRBV20-1 and TRBJ2-3; the match to TRBD2 covers 7 bases. Germline V gene lookup returns CDR1 DFQATT and CDR2 SNEGSKA (reference sequence). The CDR3 is 16 amino acids. V was clipped by 5 bases and J by 5 bases; unmatched bases: 16. CDR3 bases read: TGCAGTGCTTCTCAACCGGGAGCGGGGACCCGAGATACG. Residues: CSASQPGAGTRDT. The full-length CDR3 reads as CSASQPGAGTRDTQYF.

This clone came up a few times. This likely traces to a read error, being one base from a far larger clone. The CDR3 end falls 3 residues outside the read, so it is completed with the germline J gene. This chain connects TRBV5-1 to TRBJ2-1; 10 nucleotides line up with TRBD2. Germline lookup yields CDR1 SGHRS and CDR2 YFSETQ. Trimming at V came to 4 bases and at J to 7 bases, leaving 14 bases not matched to a gene. CDR3 length: 17 amino acids. CDR3 in amino acids: CASSPAPLAGGRNEQFF. The covered CDR3 bases are TGCGCCAGCAGCCCTGCCCCGTTAGCGGGGGGCAGGAATGAG.

There are many counts of this clone. The read stops 3 residues short of the end of the CDR3; the missing end is completed from the germline J gene. The chain employs TRBV4-2 and TRBJ2-5; 7 bases are shared with TRBD2. V was clipped by 0 bases and J by 5 bases; unmatched bases: 9. The CDR3 spans 16 residues. CDR1 and CDR2 from the germline V gene are LGHNA and YNFKEQ. The CDR3: CASSQDRGVGFETQYF. CDR3 DNA (partial): TGTGCCAGCAGCCAAGATCGGGGGGTGGGATTCGAGACC.

This clone was observed a handful of times. A far larger clone is one nucleotide away, so this likely arose from a read error. The missing CDR3 end, 3 residues past where the read stops, is filled in from the germline J gene. The V gene is TRBV30, the J gene TRBJ2-3, with D possibly being TRBD1 (7 bases). Germline assignment: CDR1 GTSNPN and CDR2 SVGIG (reference sequence). The CDR3 sequence is 13 residues long. The DNA read from the CDR3 is TGTGCCTGTAGTGGAGGGGGCAATCAGCCG. It yields the protein CACSGGGNQP. The CDR3, in full, reads CACSGGGNQPQYF.

This clone was observed at least ten times. Read sequence stops 3 residues before the CDR3 end, and the germline J gene provides the missing end. This chain joins TRBV19 and TRBJ2-7; no definite D call. CDR3 size: 13 residues. The germline CDR1 and CDR2 sequences are LNHDA and SQIVND (reference sequence). V lost 0 bases and J 6 bases, leaving 9 bases between the germline ends. CDR3 DNA, as far as it was read: TGTGCCAGTAGTATAGATAGTACGGGCGAG. Translation: CASSIDSTGE. The CDR3, in full, reads CASSIDSTGEQYF.

Ten or more counts support this clone. The read ends 3 residues early relative to the CDR3; the germline J gene fills the gap. The chain couples TRBV5-1 to TRBJ1-1; possible D gene TRBD1, 6 bases. Germline loops: CDR1 SGHRS, CDR2 YFSETQ. The CDR3 runs 14 residues. Trimming stripped 9 bases from V and 5 bases from J, with 20 bases between. The sequenced CDR3 bases are TGCGCCACCCAAGGTGGGGGCGGAACAACTGAA. Its translation: CATQGGGGTTE. The CDR3 as a whole reads CATQGGGGTTEAFF.

There are many counts of this clone. The CDR3 is cut off 3 residues early in the read; its end comes from the germline J gene. The gene calls are TRBV6-1 and TRBJ2-3; 8 bases match TRBD2. This CDR3 has 14 residues. J was trimmed by 4 bases and V by 3 bases; bases with no gene match: 3. CDR1 and CDR2 (germline): MNHNS, SASEGT. The covered CDR3 bases are TGTGCCAGCAGTGATCGGGGGGGCCCAGATACG. It specifies CASSDRGGPDT. The CDR3 as a whole reads CASSDRGGPDTQYF.

This clone appeared many times. With the read ending 3 residues before the CDR3 end, the germline J gene is used to fill in that end. The same CDR3 can be traced to other DNA sequences in this sample. The chain is built from TRBV30 and TRBJ1-3; a possible D gene is TRBD1 (5 bases). This CDR3 contains 13 residues. Germline V CDR1 and CDR2: GTSNPN, SVGIG (reference sequence). Deletions cut 4 bases from V and 3 bases from J, with 10 bases between. The chain's CDR3 is CAWTGRGGNTIYF. The sequenced part of the CDR3 DNA is TGTGCCTGGACAGGGCGAGGTGGAAACACC.

This clone was seen many times. With the read ending 3 residues before the CDR3 end, the germline J gene is used to fill in that end. The chain is built from TRBV5-1 and TRBJ1-4, with D hard to call. V lost 1 base to trimming and J lost 4 bases, with 11 bases between them. The germline gives CDR1 SGHRS, CDR2 YFSETQ. This CDR3 has 15 residues. CDR3 DNA, as far as it was read: TGCGCCAGCAGCTTGTATTACAGCTATAATGAAAAA. Its translation is CASSLYYSYNEK. The whole CDR3 reads CASSLYYSYNEKLFF. Using reference TRBV5-1 and TRBJ1-4 for the parts outside the CDR3, the full variable domain is KAGVTQTPRYLIKTRGQQVTLSCSPISGHRSVSWYQQTPGQGLQFLFEYFSETQRNKGNFPGRFSGRQFSNSRSEMNVSTLELGDSALYLCASSLYYSYNEKLFFGSGTQLSVL.

This clone was counted ten times or more. The read is 3 residues too short to cover the CDR3 end, so that end is filled in from the germline J gene. V usage is TRBV27 and J usage is TRBJ1-6; weak D call: TRBD1 (5 bases). Germline loops: CDR1 MNHEY, CDR2 SMNVEV (reference sequence). Trimming pared 2 bases from V and 10 bases from J, leaving 18 bases between. The CDR3 runs to 16 residues. CDR3 DNA (partial): TGTGCCAGCAGTTTACGCCCATCGGGGGAAGGGTCACCC. Its translation: CASSLRPSGEGSP. In full, the CDR3 reads CASSLRPSGEGSPLHF.

This clone was counted at least ten times. The CDR3 is CSGGGGTGGDEQYF. The CDR3 bases that were read are TGCAGCGGGGGTGGGGGCACAGGGGGCGACGAG. The chain joins TRBV29-1 to TRBJ2-7; 9 bases are shared with TRBD1. The read comes to an end 3 residues before the CDR3 does, leaving the germline J gene to fill in the end. V dropped 7 bases and J dropped 5; count of bases not matched to a gene: 12. Germline V CDR1 and CDR2: SQVTM, ANQGSEA. The CDR3 runs 14 residues.

This clone has just a few counts. Read data end 3 residues before the CDR3 end; the end is taken from the germline J gene. The chain joins TRBV18 to TRBJ1-6; 7 nucleotides match TRBD1. Germline loops: CDR1 KGHSH, CDR2 LQKENI. This CDR3 region has 13 residues. The CDR3 is CASQPGQQHPLHF. The sequenced part of the CDR3 DNA is TGTGCCAGCCAACCGGGACAGCAACATCCC.

This clone has a handful of counts. The missing CDR3 end, 3 residues past where the read stops, is filled in from the germline J gene. The chain carries TRBV4-2 and TRBJ2-5, with D perhaps TRBD2 (7 bases). Per germline, CDR1 LGHNA and CDR2 YNFKEQ. The CDR3 is 15 amino acids. V was cut by 0 bases and J by 5 bases, with 13 bases left in between. The part of the CDR3 DNA that was read is TGTGCCAGCAGCCAAGATGAGGGGGGGCTGGAGACC. It translates to CASSQDEGGLET. The whole CDR3 sequence is CASSQDEGGLETQYF.

This clone was counted at least ten times. The sequenced fragment ends 3 residues before the CDR3 boundary, so the rest is inferred from the germline J gene. J is TRBJ1-1 and V is TRBV12-3 or TRBV12-4; 7 nucleotides agree with TRBD1. After removal of 6 bases from V and 4 bases from J, the junction contained 11 bases not matched to a gene. This CDR3 comprises 15 residues. The part of the CDR3 DNA that was read is TGTGCCAGCAGCCTGGACAGGATGGCGACCACTGAA. Translating it yields CASSLDRMATTE. The complete CDR3 reads CASSLDRMATTEAFF.

This clone occurred many times. The CDR3 is cut off 3 residues early in the read; its end comes from the germline J gene. The chain has TRBV20-1 and TRBJ2-5; 9 bases map to TRBD2. This CDR3 is 14 amino acids long. After removal of 3 bases from V and 5 bases from J, the junction contained 7 bases not matched to a gene. Germline V gene lookup returns CDR1 DFQATT and CDR2 SNEGSKA (reference sequence). The CDR3 region is CSASRTSAQETQYF. The sequenced CDR3 bases are TGCAGTGCTAGCAGGACTAGCGCCCAGGAGACC.

The table lists this clone with many counts. Sequencing ends 3 residues short of the CDR3 end; the germline J gene provides the rest. The chain is built from TRBV7-2 and TRBJ1-6, with D possibly being TRBD1 (6 bases). The CDR3 has 15 amino acids. Germline-derived CDR1 and CDR2 are SGHTA and FQGNSA. Between the trimmed V and J ends, which lost 5 bases and 8 bases, there was a span of 16 bases. CDR3 residues: CASSRNQGLYSPLHF. The sequenced CDR3 bases are TGTGCCAGCAGCAGGAACCAGGGGCTTTATTCACCC. Using reference TRBV7-2 and TRBJ1-6 for the parts outside the CDR3, the full variable domain is GAGVSQSPSNKVTEKGKDVELRCDPISGHTALYWYRQSLGQGLEFLIYFQGNSAPDKSGLPSDRFSAERTGGSVSTLTIQRTQQEDSAVYLCASSRNQGLYSPLHFGNGTRLTVT.

This clone appeared many times. The sequence runs out 3 residues before the end of the CDR3; the remainder is reconstructed from the germline J gene. The V gene is TRBV28, the J gene TRBJ1-5; TRBD1 agrees at 10 bases. Germline values: CDR1 MDHEN, CDR2 SYDVKM. The CDR3 extends over 13 amino acids. J lost 9 bases, V lost 6 bases, and 5 bases had no gene match. The CDR3 spells CASRGTGVSPQHF. The DNA read from the CDR3 is TGTGCCAGCAGGGGGACAGGGGTCTCGCCC.

Ten or more counts support this clone. The read comes to an end 3 residues before the CDR3 does, leaving the germline J gene to fill in the end. The chain recombines TRBV19 with TRBJ2-2; 8 bases are shared with TRBD1. V shed 7 bases and J 1 base; nucleotides not matched to a gene: 5. The CDR3 is 15 residues long. Per the germline V gene, CDR1 is LNHDA and CDR2 is SQIVND (reference sequence). CDR3: CASTKGQVNTGELFF. The DNA read from the CDR3 is TGTGCCAGTACCAAGGGACAGGTGAACACCGGGGAG. Full variable domain (rest looked up from reference TRBV19 and TRBJ2-2): DGGITQSPKYLFRKEGQNVTLSCEQNLNHDAMYWYRQDPGQGLRLIYYSQIVNDFQKGDIAEGYSVSREKKESFPLTVTSAQKNPTAFYLCASTKGQVNTGELFFGEGSRLTVL.